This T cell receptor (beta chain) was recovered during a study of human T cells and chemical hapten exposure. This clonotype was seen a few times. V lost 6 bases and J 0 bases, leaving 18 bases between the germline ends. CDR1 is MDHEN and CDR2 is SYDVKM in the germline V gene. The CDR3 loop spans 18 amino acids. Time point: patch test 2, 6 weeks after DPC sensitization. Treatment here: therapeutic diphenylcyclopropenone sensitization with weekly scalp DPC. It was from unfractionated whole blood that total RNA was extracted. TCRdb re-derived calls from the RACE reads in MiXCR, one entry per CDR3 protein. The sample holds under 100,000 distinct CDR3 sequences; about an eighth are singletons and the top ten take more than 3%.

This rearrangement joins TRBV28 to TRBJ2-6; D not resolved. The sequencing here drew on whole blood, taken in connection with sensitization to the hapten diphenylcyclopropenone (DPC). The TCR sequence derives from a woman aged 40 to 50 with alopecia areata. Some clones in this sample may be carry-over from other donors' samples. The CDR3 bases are TGTGCCAGCAGCCCCCAAGACGGGTCTCTCTCTGGGGCCAACGTCCTGACTTTC. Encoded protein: CASSPQDGSLSGANVLTF.